This is a list of T cell receptor beta chains from one sample in a study of T-cell memory formation after mild COVID-19. TCRdb re-analysed the 5' RACE reads in MiXCR, keeping a single row per CDR3 protein. The table includes hundreds of thousands of distinct CDR3 sequences, roughly 20% detected once. Input material: PBMCs or a T cell subset sorted from them (not recorded which). These receptors were collected from an adult woman who had mild COVID-19 (a few samples of this study predate the infection). Cell type and time point are not known. The CDR3 runs from the conserved cysteine through the conserved F or W. The D gene is left open where the match is weak. Clone size appears in some rows only: once, few, many, or a class for an expanded clone.

clone_size: -
v_call: TRBV11-2
j_call: TRBJ2-3
d_call: -
cdr3_aa: CASSLGASPTDTQYF
cdr3_nt: TGTGCCAGCAGCTTAGGGGCTAGTCCGACAGATACGCAGTATTTT

clone_size: -
v_call: TRBV20-1
j_call: TRBJ1-1
d_call: -
cdr3_aa: CSARENSYTEAFF
cdr3_nt: TGCAGTGCTAGAGAAAACAGCTACACTGAAGCTTTCTTT

clone_size: -
v_call: TRBV20-1
j_call: TRBJ2-7
d_call: -
cdr3_aa: CSARGLAYEQYF
cdr3_nt: TGCAGTGCTAGAGGTCTAGCCTACGAGCAGTACTTC

clone_size: -
v_call: TRBV7-2
j_call: TRBJ2-7
d_call: TRBD2
cdr3_aa: CASIGWARGTSGSYEQYF
cdr3_nt: TGTGCCAGCATAGGGTGGGCCCGCGGGACTAGCGGGAGTTACGAGCAGTACTTC

clone_size: few
v_call: TRBV7-6
j_call: TRBJ1-5
d_call: TRBD1
cdr3_aa: CASSLVPPFPTGGQDQPQHF
cdr3_nt: TGTGCCAGCAGCTTAGTCCCCCCGTTCCCGACAGGGGGCCAGGATCAGCCCCAGCATTTT

clone_size: -
v_call: TRBV29-1
j_call: TRBJ2-7
d_call: -
cdr3_aa: CSVEVAAFEQYF
cdr3_nt: TGCAGCGTTGAAGTAGCTGCTTTCGAGCAGTACTTC

clone_size: few
v_call: TRBV7-2
j_call: TRBJ2-5
d_call: -
cdr3_aa: CASSLSGAIETQYF
cdr3_nt: TGTGCCAGCAGCTTATCAGGGGCTATAGAGACCCAGTACTTC

clone_size: few
v_call: TRBV21-1
j_call: TRBJ1-2
d_call: -
cdr3_aa: CASSRGHSRQSPNYGYTF
cdr3_nt: TGTGCCAGCAGCAGAGGCCATTCCCGACAGAGCCCTAACTATGGCTACACCTTC

clone_size: few
v_call: TRBV30
j_call: TRBJ2-2
d_call: TRBD2
cdr3_aa: CAWSKTRGGPQLNTGELFF
cdr3_nt: TGTGCCTGGAGTAAGACTCGCGGGGGGCCCCAACTGAACACCGGGGAGCTGTTTTTT

clone_size: few
v_call: TRBV27
j_call: TRBJ2-7
d_call: -
cdr3_aa: CASSRPGGGPYEQYF
cdr3_nt: TGTGCCAGCAGTCGACCAGGGGGGGGACCCTACGAGCAGTACTTC

clone_size: many
v_call: TRBV7-2
j_call: TRBJ1-1
d_call: -
cdr3_aa: CASSNPRVGGTEAFF
cdr3_nt: TGTGCCAGCAGCAATCCGCGGGTAGGGGGCACTGAAGCTTTCTTT